The T cell receptor beta chain described here comes from a study of T-cell memory formation after mild COVID-19. About the study: Each donor largely had its own TCR clusters. The study's findings and limits: Memory cells collected pre-infection included some clones that later responded, suggesting cross-reactive memory joined. CD4+ contracting clones were found mainly in CM and EM, and CD8+ ones in EMRA.

Of note for this clonotype: As yet, its antigen is unknown.

Researchers used 5'RACE with constant-segment primers to make TCR alpha and TCR beta cDNA libraries that carry sample barcodes and UMIs. TCRdb re-called the 5' RACE reads with MiXCR, one entry per CDR3 protein. This table holds around 300,000 distinct CDR3 sequences, approximately 19% found once. Trimming pared 1 base from V and 6 bases from J, leaving 8 bases between. CDR3 length: 13 residues. CDR1 is LGHNA and CDR2 is YSLEER in the germline V gene. This TCR was sampled from a man aged 18 to 35 who had mild COVID-19 (a few samples of this study predate the infection). Cell type and time point are not known. This rearrangement joins TRBV4-3 to TRBJ2-3; D is tentatively TRBD1 or TRBD2 (5 bases each). Sequenced: PBMCs or a T cell subset sorted from them (not recorded which). CDR3 protein: CASSQARGDTQYF. The DNA for the CDR3 is TGCGCCAGCAGCCAAGCGAGGGGTGATACGCAGTATTTT.